The clone carrying this TCR beta chain has at least ten counts. The antigen remains unidentified. These data are taken from a study of metastatic and nonmetastatic thyroid tumors. The wider study: The comparison covered peripheral blood and tumor or nodule tissue in malignant and benign thyroid patients.

Nobody among the patients had been given any treatment before thyroid surgery. Whole-study findings and limits: Malignant tumors reportedly showed significantly higher TCR beta diversity than benign nodules in both blood and tumor.

Germline V CDR1 and CDR2: DFQATT, SNEGSKA (reference sequence). After removal of 3 bases from V and 8 bases from J, the junction contained 15 bases not matched to a gene. The CDR3 has 15 amino acids. Authors' data handling: CDR3 differences across clinicopathological groups were used to build a distant-metastasis classifier for papillary thyroid cancer. TCRdb re-called clones from the PCR reads using MiXCR. TCRdb's processing, not the authors', yielded these V and J calls. In the table there are tens of thousands of clones, under 4.5% of which are singletons. V usage is TRBV20-1 and J usage is TRBJ1-2; 7 bases map to TRBD1. The clonotype originates from a female donor with papillary thyroid cancer or a benign thyroid nodule (not recorded which). Some clones in this sample may be carry-over from other donors' samples. Sequencing was carried out using blood. The CDR3 here is CSARGFRGGDLGYTF. The DNA of the CDR3 is TGCAGTGCTAGGGGTTTTCGAGGGGGCGACTTAGGCTACACCTTC.